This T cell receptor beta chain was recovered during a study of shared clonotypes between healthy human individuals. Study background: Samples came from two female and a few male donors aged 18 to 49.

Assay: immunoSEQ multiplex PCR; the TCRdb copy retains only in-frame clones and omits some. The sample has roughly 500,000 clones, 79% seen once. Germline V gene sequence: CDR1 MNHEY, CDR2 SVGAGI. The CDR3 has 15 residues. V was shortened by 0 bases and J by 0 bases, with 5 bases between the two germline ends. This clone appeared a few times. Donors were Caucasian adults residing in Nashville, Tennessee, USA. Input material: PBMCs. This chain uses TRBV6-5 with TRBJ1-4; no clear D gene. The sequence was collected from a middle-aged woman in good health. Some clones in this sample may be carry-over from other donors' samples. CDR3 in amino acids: CASSYSETTNEKLFF. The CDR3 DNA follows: TGTGCCAGCAGTTACTCGGAAACAACTAATGAAAAACTGTTTTTT.